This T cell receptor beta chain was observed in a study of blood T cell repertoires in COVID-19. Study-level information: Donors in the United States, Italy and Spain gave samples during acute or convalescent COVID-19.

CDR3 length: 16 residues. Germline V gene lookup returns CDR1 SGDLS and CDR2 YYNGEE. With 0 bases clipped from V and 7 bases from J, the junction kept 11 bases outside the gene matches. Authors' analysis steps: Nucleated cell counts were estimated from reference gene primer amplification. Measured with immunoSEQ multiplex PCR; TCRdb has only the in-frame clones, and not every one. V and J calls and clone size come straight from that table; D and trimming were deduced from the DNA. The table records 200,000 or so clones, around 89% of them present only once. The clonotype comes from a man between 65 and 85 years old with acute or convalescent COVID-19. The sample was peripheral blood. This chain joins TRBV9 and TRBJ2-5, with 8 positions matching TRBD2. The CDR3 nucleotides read TGTGCCAGCAGCGTAGCAGTAGCGGGAACCCGGGGGACCCAGTACTTC. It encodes CASSVAVAGTRGTQYF.